This TCR beta chain came from a study of OX40 agonist ivuxolimab in advanced cancers. Study-level information: Hepatocellular carcinoma, melanoma, renal cell or head and neck cancer occurred in dose-escalation patients. Partial responses were achieved by three patients, one with hepatocellular carcinoma and two with cutaneous melanoma.

Some clones are missing from TCRdb's copy, which holds only in-frame ones; the method was immunoSEQ multiplex PCR. The sample holds about 82,000 clones, around 84% seen once. The length of the CDR3 is 16 residues. Trimming removed 0 bases at V and 8 bases at J, with 17 bases between. Germline CDR1 and CDR2: MGHRA and YSYEKL. The receptor comes from an adult with an advanced solid tumor such as melanoma, head and neck, liver or kidney cancer. Material: CD4+ or CD8+ T cells sorted from blood, obtained in a trial of the OX40 agonist ivuxolimab. V gene TRBV4-1 combines with J gene TRBJ2-1; D is unclear. CDR3 amino acids: CASSQDNPWSFYEQFF. The CDR3 DNA sequence: TGCGCCAGCAGCCAAGACAACCCGTGGTCGTTTTATGAGCAGTTCTTC.